Each of the 5 T cell receptor beta chains below was sequenced from the same sample in a study of OX40 agonist ivuxolimab in advanced cancers. TCRdb's table, derived via immunoSEQ multiplex PCR, lists solely in-frame clones and lacks some. The repertoire consists of approximately 62,000 clones, with approximately 92% occurring once and the leading ten covering about an eighth. The sample was CD4+ or CD8+ T cells sorted from blood, taken in a trial of the OX40 agonist ivuxolimab. The source of these receptors is an adult with an advanced solid tumor such as melanoma, head and neck, liver or kidney cancer.

V gene TRBV7-3 combines with J gene TRBJ1-1; D ambiguous. The V gene's germline CDR1 is SGHTA and CDR2 FQGTGA. V lost 1 base, J lost 2 bases, and 14 bases lay in between. CDR3 size: 16 residues. For the CDR3, the DNA is TGTGCCAGCAGCTTAAGCGGGGTCAGGCTCAACACTGAAGCTTTCTTT. It encodes CASSLSGVRLNTEAFF. The full variable domain, in which reference TRBV7-3 and TRBJ1-1 provide the parts outside the CDR3, is GAGVSQTPSNKVTEKGKYVELRCDPISGHTALYWYRQSLGQGPEFLIYFQGTGAADDSGLPNDRFFAVRPEGSVSTLKIQRTERGDSAVYLCASSLSGVRLNTEAFFGQGTRLTVV.

This clone came up once. The rearrangement joins TRBV7-3 to TRBJ2-1, with TRBD1 as a possible D gene (7 bases). This CDR3 comprises 14 residues. Between the trimmed V and J ends, which lost 1 base and 8 bases, there was a span of 12 bases. The V gene's germline CDR1 is SGHTA and CDR2 FQGTGA. CDR3 sequence reads: CASSLSGTAHEQFF. CDR3 DNA: TGTGCCAGCAGCTTAAGCGGGACAGCTCATGAGCAGTTCTTC.

The chain has TRBV29-1 and TRBJ2-5, with a weak D call TRBD2 (6 bases). V lost 2 bases and J 5 bases, leaving 21 bases between the germline ends. CDR3 length: 16 amino acids. Germline lookup yields CDR1 SQVTM and CDR2 ANQGSEA. For the CDR3, the DNA is TGCAGCGTTGAAAATCCGTCGGCCACTAGCAGCGAGACCCAGTACTTC. This translates into CSVENPSATSSETQYF.

CDR3 bases: TGTGCCAGCAGTTACAATCGGGACAGGGTCTACTACGAGCAGTACTTC. Translated, it gives CASSYNRDRVYYEQYF. The J gene is TRBJ2-7, the V gene TRBV6-6, with TRBD1 matching 9 bases. CDR1 and CDR2 (germline): MNHNY, SVGAGI (reference sequence). J lost 3 bases, V lost 2 bases, and 8 bases had no gene match. The CDR3 loop spans 16 amino acids.

V is TRBV15 and J is TRBJ1-2; 10 nucleotides agree with TRBD1. The germline V gene encodes CDR1 LNHNV and CDR2 YYDKDF (reference sequence). J was trimmed by 1 base and V by 0 bases; bases with no gene match: 8. The CDR3 spans 18 residues. CDR3 in amino acids: CATSRDKGTGAINYGYTF. The CDR3 coding sequence is TGTGCCACCAGCAGAGATAAGGGGACAGGGGCTATTAACTATGGCTACACCTTC.